Presented here are 32 T cell receptor beta chains from one specimen sequenced in a study of Ad26.COV2.S vaccination and SARS-CoV-2 variants (dated by TCRdb to the early 2020s). The intended sense of this specimen's treatment or condition label: approximately 18 received Ad26.COV2.S at low or high dose, single or two shots; about 5 received placebo; per-sample allocation not given. Repertoires of vaccine and placebo recipients were sequenced from samples collected on day 63 after the first injection. The method was the immunoSEQ multiplex PCR assay. Sourced from immuneACCESS, this table was stored by TCRdb with only in-frame sequences that have V and J called. A share of the clones is absent; for the studies checked, an unresolved V gene accounts for under half, and the remainder has no known explanation. The sample yields 350,000 to 450,000 clones; around 92% were counted once. Approximately 1.7% of the sample comes from the top ten.

The sample was peripheral blood, taken in a trial of Ad26.COV2.S vaccine versus placebo. These receptors were taken from a person between 18 and 59 years old who received the Ad26.COV2.S COVID-19 vaccine or a placebo.

The V gene is TRBV6-2 or TRBV6-3, the J gene TRBJ2-1; 12 bases are shared with TRBD2. The V gene's germline CDR1 is MNHEY and CDR2 SVGEGT. This CDR3 is 18 amino acids long. With 0 bases clipped from V and 10 bases from J, the junction kept 13 bases outside the gene matches. CDR3 nucleotide sequence: TGTGCCAGCAGTTACTCGTTTGTTCTAGCGGGGGGGCTTGGAGAGCAGTTCTTC. This gives the protein CASSYSFVLAGGLGEQFF.

J is TRBJ1-1 and V is TRBV29-1, with a possible D match to TRBD1 (6 bases). The CDR3 is 13 residues long. Deletions cut 4 bases from V and 4 bases from J, with 13 bases between. Germline CDR1 reads SQVTM; CDR2 reads ANQGSEA. CDR3 in DNA: TGCAGCGTTGTAGGCGACAGGTTCACTGAAGCTTTCTTT. The encoded protein is CSVVGDRFTEAFF. The whole variable domain, remainder taken from reference TRBV29-1 and TRBJ1-1, is SAVISQKPSRDICQRGTSLTIQCQVDSQVTMMFWYRQQPGQSLTLIATANQGSEATYESGFVIDKFPISRPNLTFSTLTVSNMSPEDSSIYLCSVVGDRFTEAFFGQGTRLTVV.

The genes are TRBV7-2 and TRBJ2-3, with D possibly called TRBD1 or TRBD2 (5 bases each). Germline V gene data show CDR1 as SGHTA and CDR2 as FQGNSA. The ends were cut back, 0 bases at V and 3 bases at J, with 13 bases in the middle. The CDR3 totals 16 residues. This chain's CDR3 is CASSLAGTSPTDTQYF. The CDR3 region has the DNA TGTGCCAGCAGCTTAGCGGGGACCTCCCCAACAGATACGCAGTATTTT.

This chain uses TRBV4-3 with TRBJ2-7, with TRBD2 matching 9 bases. The CDR3 covers 16 residues. Trimming removed 3 bases from V and 7 bases from J; junction bases left unmatched: 13. The germline V gene encodes CDR1 LGHNA and CDR2 YSLEER. The CDR3 sequence: CASSQSGGLFPWEQYF. Written as DNA, the CDR3 is TGCGCCAGCAGCCAGAGCGGGGGGTTGTTTCCGTGGGAGCAGTACTTC.

The chain uses TRBV7-9 and TRBJ2-5; the match to TRBD1 covers 8 bases. The CDR3 spans 16 residues. CDR1 and CDR2 (germline): SEHNR, FQNEAQ (reference sequence). After removal of 0 bases from V and 5 bases from J, the junction contained 8 bases not matched to a gene. CDR3 in amino acids: CASSLAGTGGRETQYF. As DNA, the CDR3 is TGTGCCAGCAGCTTAGCTGGGACAGGTGGCCGGGAGACCCAGTACTTC.

This rearrangement joins TRBV27 to TRBJ2-2, with D perhaps TRBD1 or TRBD2 (5 bases each). The germline V and J ends were trimmed by 7 bases and 0 bases, with 18 bases remaining between them. Germline V gene sequence: CDR1 MNHEY, CDR2 SMNVEV (reference sequence). The CDR3 sequence is 17 residues long. The CDR3 DNA sequence: TGTGCCAGCAAAAGATCCCCGGGACCTTCGAACACCGGGGAGCTGTTTTTT. It translates to CASKRSPGPSNTGELFF.

The V gene is TRBV3-1 (or the pseudogene TRBV3-2), the J gene TRBJ2-2; D call uncertain. This CDR3 spans 13 amino acids. V was pared by 2 bases and J by 5 bases, with 6 bases between. Germline CDR1 reads LGHDT; CDR2 reads YNNKEL (reference sequence). CDR3 sequence: CASSQSATGELFF. The CDR3 bases are TGTGCCAGCAGCCAATCTGCAACCGGGGAGCTGTTTTTT.

The gene calls are TRBV6-5 and TRBJ1-2; perhaps TRBD1 as D (5 bases). The CDR3 loop spans 14 amino acids. Trimming removed 3 bases at V and 10 bases at J, with 18 bases between. CDR1 and CDR2 from the germline V gene are MNHEY and SVGAGI. The CDR3 nucleotides are TGTGCCAGCAGTTATCTTGTCGGGGGGTGGCCCTACACCTTC. As protein: CASSYLVGGWPYTF.

The rearrangement joins TRBV19 to TRBJ1-2; a possible D gene is TRBD1 (6 bases). With 5 bases removed from V and 10 bases from J, the gap between germline ends came to 14 bases. From germline, CDR1 is LNHDA and CDR2 SQIVND (reference sequence). The CDR3 contains 12 residues. The CDR3 DNA follows: TGTGCCAGTAGTTTCACAGGGATCGACTACACCTTC. This codes for CASSFTGIDYTF. Variable domain in full (rest from reference TRBV19 and TRBJ1-2): DGGITQSPKYLFRKEGQNVTLSCEQNLNHDAMYWYRQDPGQGLRLIYYSQIVNDFQKGDIAEGYSVSREKKESFPLTVTSAQKNPTAFYLCASSFTGIDYTFGSGTRLTVV.

The chain recombines TRBV27 with TRBJ1-6, with TRBD1 matching over 9 bases. Trimming took 6 bases from V and 3 from J; bases not matched to a gene: 9. Germline loops: CDR1 MNHEY, CDR2 SMNVEV (reference sequence). CDR3 length: 17 amino acids. As DNA, the CDR3 is TGTGCCAGCAGCCCAGGGACAGGGCTTCTCTATAATTCACCCCTCCACTTT. Protein sequence: CASSPGTGLLYNSPLHF.

The V gene is TRBV9, the J gene TRBJ1-3; D remains unclear. V lost 3 bases to trimming and J lost 0 bases, with 10 bases between them. The CDR3 sequence is 15 residues long. Germline V CDR1 and CDR2: SGDLS, YYNGEE. The CDR3 DNA sequence: TGTGCCAGCAGCGGCCTCCGGGGCTCTGGAAACACCATATATTTT. This translates into CASSGLRGSGNTIYF.

In this sample, this clone turned up once. The chain combines TRBV13 with TRBJ1-2; D may be TRBD1 (6 bases). Germline CDR1 reads PRHDT; CDR2 reads FYEKMQ (reference sequence). The CDR3 consists of 18 residues. Trimming pared 5 bases from V and 5 bases from J, leaving 27 bases between. The CDR3 coding sequence is TGTGCCAGCAGCGCGGGGGGTGCCAGGGGCGACCAACATTATGGCTACACCTTC. It codes for CASSAGGARGDQHYGYTF.

The rearrangement links TRBV27 to TRBJ2-7, with D perhaps TRBD2 (6 bases). V was trimmed by 5 bases and J by 4 bases, leaving 12 bases between them. CDR1 is MNHEY and CDR2 is SMNVEV in the germline V gene (reference sequence). This CDR3 is 13 amino acids long. CDR3 residues: CASSPSGPYEQYF. CDR3 DNA sequence: TGTGCCAGCAGTCCCAGCGGGCCATACGAGCAGTACTTC.

V usage is TRBV7-8 and J usage is TRBJ1-2; D might be TRBD1 (6 bases). This CDR3 spans 16 amino acids. V lost 0 bases and J 1 base, leaving 12 bases between the germline ends. Per germline, CDR1 SGHVS and CDR2 FQNEAQ. DNA for the CDR3: TGTGCCAGCAGCTTAGCGCGGCCAGGGGATAACTATGGCTACACCTTC. Its protein product is CASSLARPGDNYGYTF.

The chain uses TRBV6-2 or TRBV6-3 and TRBJ2-7; 8 positions match TRBD1. V gave up 0 bases and J gave up 3 bases; unmatched junction bases: 4. Germline assignment: CDR1 MNHEY and CDR2 SVGEGT. This CDR3 spans 15 amino acids. CDR3 region: CASSYSDRGLYEQYF. CDR3 DNA sequence: TGTGCCAGCAGTTACTCCGACAGGGGACTCTACGAGCAGTACTTC.

The CDR3 is CASSYSVKLFF. The CDR3 DNA sequence: TGTGCCAGCAGTTACTCGGTCAAACTGTTTTTT. The chain joins TRBV6-2 or TRBV6-3 to TRBJ1-4; D is ambiguous. This CDR3 has 11 amino acids. The germline V gene encodes CDR1 MNHEY and CDR2 SVGEGT. Trimming shortened V by 0 bases and J by 11 bases, and 4 bases separated the two germline ends.

The CDR3 sequence is CASTDLTGELFF. The CDR3 DNA reads TGTGCCAGCACCGATCTCACCGGGGAGCTGTTTTTT. The chain carries TRBV5-6 and TRBJ2-2; D unclear. Germline V gene lookup returns CDR1 SGHDT and CDR2 YYEEEE. Deletions cut 6 bases from V and 4 bases from J, with 7 bases between. This CDR3 contains 12 residues.

V and J are TRBV4-3 and TRBJ2-6; the D is unclear. The germline V gene has CDR1 LGHNA and CDR2 YSLEER. The CDR3 sequence is 17 residues long. Trimming cost V 1 base and J 0 bases, with 10 bases left between them. CDR3 in amino acids: CASSQGLQVSGANVLTF. CDR3 nucleotide sequence: TGCGCCAGCAGCCAAGGGCTCCAGGTCTCTGGGGCCAACGTCCTGACTTTC.

A note on this clone: Other DNA sequences in this sample translate to the same CDR3. The chain combines TRBV5-1 with TRBJ2-7; 9 bases map to TRBD1. Germline V gives CDR1 SGHRS, CDR2 YFSETQ. The CDR3 has 14 amino acids. Trimming took 2 bases from V and 3 from J; bases not matched to a gene: 3. Here the CDR3 DNA reads TGCGCCAGCAGCTTAGCGGGACAGGGCTACGAGCAGTACTTC. It yields the protein CASSLAGQGYEQYF.

There are a few counts of this clone. The genes are TRBV6-5 and TRBJ1-2; perhaps TRBD1 as D (6 bases). CDR1 and CDR2 (germline): MNHEY, SVGAGI. V was shortened by 4 bases and J by 7 bases, with 16 bases between the two germline ends. CDR3 length: 14 amino acids. The CDR3 nucleotides are TGTGCCAGCAGTTTCCGAGGACAGAATGGTGGCTACACCTTC. Amino acids: CASSFRGQNGGYTF.

V gene TRBV11-2 combines with J gene TRBJ2-2; D is possibly TRBD2 (5 bases). Trimming took off 3 bases at V and 0 bases at J, with 14 bases between the two ends. Germline V CDR1 and CDR2: SGHAT, FQNNGV. The CDR3 is made up of 17 amino acids. As DNA, the CDR3 is TGTGCCAGCAGCTTTGGGGTGGGGAGCACGAACACCGGGGAGCTGTTTTTT. Residues: CASSFGVGSTNTGELFF. Full variable domain (rest looked up from reference TRBV11-2 and TRBJ2-2): EAGVAQSPRYKIIEKRQSVAFWCNPISGHATLYWYQQILGQGPKLLIQFQNNGVVDDSQLPKDRFSAERLKGVDSTLKIQPAKLEDSAVYLCASSFGVGSTNTGELFFGEGSRLTVL.

V is TRBV5-1 and J is TRBJ2-7, with D perhaps TRBD2 (7 bases). The V end was cut by 5 bases, the J end by 3 bases, with 9 bases between. Germline CDR1 is SGHRS and CDR2 is YFSETQ. CDR3 length: 12 amino acids. The CDR3: CASRGGVYEQYF. Here the CDR3 DNA reads TGCGCCAGCAGAGGGGGGGTCTACGAGCAGTACTTC.

The chain joins TRBV30 to TRBJ2-5, with 12 bases identical to TRBD2. V trimming: 3 bases; J trimming: 5 bases; junction bases outside the gene matches: 7. Germline assignment: CDR1 GTSNPN and CDR2 SVGIG (reference sequence). This CDR3 is built from 15 residues. CDR3 amino acids: CAWRLLAGGLETQYF. The DNA of the CDR3 is TGTGCCTGGAGGCTACTAGCGGGGGGCCTGGAGACCCAGTACTTC.

In this sample, this clone turned up a few times. The chain links TRBV28 to TRBJ1-2, with D maybe TRBD1 (5 bases). The CDR3 consists of 14 residues. V lost 5 bases, J lost 4 bases, and 14 bases lay in between. CDR1 is MDHEN and CDR2 is SYDVKM in the germline V gene. The CDR3 DNA sequence: TGTGCCAGCAGTATACCGGACACACCCTATGGCTACACCTTC. This codes for CASSIPDTPYGYTF.

This chain connects TRBV7-2 to TRBJ1-5; 9 bases map to TRBD1. The CDR3 covers 16 residues. Germline CDR1 reads SGHTA; CDR2 reads FQGNSA. V was clipped by 4 bases and J by 3 bases; unmatched bases: 7. CDR3 DNA sequence: TGTGCCAGCAGCTCTCGAGGGACAGGGATCAATCAGCCCCAGCATTTT. Encoded protein: CASSSRGTGINQPQHF.

V and J are TRBV19 and TRBJ1-1; D not resolved. V was clipped by 2 bases and J by 1 base, with 14 bases between them. The germline V gene has CDR1 LNHDA and CDR2 SQIVND (reference sequence). The CDR3 is 16 amino acids. The chain's CDR3 is CASSISPGRKNTEAFF. The CDR3 DNA reads TGTGCCAGTAGTATAAGCCCCGGACGGAAGAACACTGAAGCTTTCTTT.

V usage is TRBV9 and J usage is TRBJ2-1, with 12 bases that match TRBD2. The CDR3 contains 20 residues. V lost 3 bases and J lost 0; bases outside the gene matches: 13. Germline CDR1 SGDLS, CDR2 YYNGEE. This CDR3 is CASSAPAGLAGGGSYNEQFF. DNA of the CDR3: TGTGCCAGCAGCGCACCCGCCGGCCTAGCGGGGGGGGGCTCCTACAATGAGCAGTTCTTC. Filled out from reference TRBV9 and TRBJ2-1, the complete variable domain reads DSGVTQTPKHLITATGQRVTLRCSPRSGDLSVYWYQQSLDQGLQFLIQYYNGEERAKGNILERFSAQQFPDLHSELNLSSLELGDSALYFCASSAPAGLAGGGSYNEQFFGPGTRLTVL.

A single count supports this clone. The chain recombines TRBV4-3 with TRBJ2-1; no reliable D call. V was shortened by 0 bases and J by 5 bases, with 5 bases between the two germline ends. CDR1 is LGHNA, CDR2 YSLEER, per germline. CDR3 size: 13 residues. CDR3 residues: CASSQDSHNEQFF. DNA of the CDR3: TGCGCCAGCAGCCAAGACTCTCACAATGAGCAGTTCTTC.

V usage is TRBV6-1 and J usage is TRBJ2-1, with 8 bases identical to TRBD1. CDR1 and CDR2 (germline): MNHNS, SASEGT. CDR3 length: 15 amino acids. Trimming took 1 base from V and 4 from J; bases not matched to a gene: 3. The CDR3 loop is CASSEVGQGYNEQFF. DNA for the CDR3: TGTGCCAGCAGTGAAGTCGGACAGGGATACAATGAGCAGTTCTTC.

The chain recombines TRBV30 with TRBJ2-1, with TRBD2 matching over 8 bases. Germline loops: CDR1 GTSNPN, CDR2 SVGIG (reference sequence). The CDR3 runs 15 residues. J was trimmed by 0 bases and V by 6 bases; bases with no gene match: 7. The CDR3 is CACPTSASSYNEQFF. DNA for the CDR3: TGTGCCTGCCCGACTAGCGCAAGCTCCTACAATGAGCAGTTCTTC.

This chain joins TRBV6-6 and TRBJ2-1; D is ambiguous. This CDR3 is 13 amino acids long. V lost 7 bases and J 9 bases, leaving 16 bases between the germline ends. The germline V gene has CDR1 MNHNY and CDR2 SVGAGI (reference sequence). The chain's CDR3 is CASTGSGTSEQFF. The CDR3 region has the DNA TGTGCCAGCACCGGGTCCGGTACAAGTGAGCAGTTCTTC.

The V gene is TRBV10-2, the J gene TRBJ1-5, with D perhaps matching TRBD1 (6 bases). The V end lost 3 bases, the J end lost 7 bases, and 7 bases lay between the germline ends. This CDR3 region has 12 residues. CDR1 is WSHSY, CDR2 SAAADI, per germline. This CDR3 is CASSDRGQPQHF. Written as DNA, the CDR3 is TGCGCCAGCAGTGACAGGGGACAGCCCCAGCATTTT.